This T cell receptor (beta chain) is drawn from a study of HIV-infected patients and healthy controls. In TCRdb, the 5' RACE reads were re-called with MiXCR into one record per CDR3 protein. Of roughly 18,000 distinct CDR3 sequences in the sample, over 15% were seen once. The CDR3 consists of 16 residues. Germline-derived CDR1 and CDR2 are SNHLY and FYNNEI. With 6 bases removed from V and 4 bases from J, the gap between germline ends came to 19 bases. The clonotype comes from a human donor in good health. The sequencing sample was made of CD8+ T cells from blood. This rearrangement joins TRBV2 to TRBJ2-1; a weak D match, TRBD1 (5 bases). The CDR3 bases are TGTGCCAGCAGGGAAACAAAGGGGCTCCCTTACAATGAGCAGTTCTTC. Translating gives CASRETKGLPYNEQFF. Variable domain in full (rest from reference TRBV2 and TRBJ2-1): EPEVTQTPSHQVTQMGQEVILRCVPISNHLYFYWYRQILGQKVEFLVSFYNNEISEKSEIFDDQFSVERPDGSNFTLKIRSTKLEDSAMYFCASRETKGLPYNEQFFGPGTRLTVL.